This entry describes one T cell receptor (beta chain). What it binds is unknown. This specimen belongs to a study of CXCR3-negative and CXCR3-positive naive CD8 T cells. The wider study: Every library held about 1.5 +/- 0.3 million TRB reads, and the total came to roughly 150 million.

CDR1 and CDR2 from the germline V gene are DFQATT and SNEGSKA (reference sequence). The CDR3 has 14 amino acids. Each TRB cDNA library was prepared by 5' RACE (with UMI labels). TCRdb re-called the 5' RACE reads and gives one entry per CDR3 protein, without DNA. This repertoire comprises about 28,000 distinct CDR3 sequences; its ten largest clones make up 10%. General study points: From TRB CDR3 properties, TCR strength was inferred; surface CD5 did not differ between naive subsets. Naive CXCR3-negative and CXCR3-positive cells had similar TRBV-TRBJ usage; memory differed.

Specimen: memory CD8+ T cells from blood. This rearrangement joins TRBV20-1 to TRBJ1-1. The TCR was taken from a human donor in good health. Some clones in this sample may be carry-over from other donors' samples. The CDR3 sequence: CSARVGGSSTEAFF.